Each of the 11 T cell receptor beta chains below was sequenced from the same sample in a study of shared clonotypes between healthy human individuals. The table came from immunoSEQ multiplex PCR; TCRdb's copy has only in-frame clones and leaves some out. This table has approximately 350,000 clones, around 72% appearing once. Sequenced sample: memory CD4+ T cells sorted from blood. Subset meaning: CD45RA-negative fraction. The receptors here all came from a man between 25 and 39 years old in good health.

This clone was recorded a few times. The CDR3 loop is CASSWFLTNQPQHF. The CDR3, as DNA: TGTGCCAGCAGTTGGTTCCTTACGAATCAGCCCCAGCATTTT. The chain recombines TRBV28 with TRBJ1-5; D is uncertain. Trimming removed 4 bases from V and 4 bases from J, with 11 bases in between. CDR3 length equals 14 residues. CDR1 and CDR2 (germline): MDHEN, SYDVKM.

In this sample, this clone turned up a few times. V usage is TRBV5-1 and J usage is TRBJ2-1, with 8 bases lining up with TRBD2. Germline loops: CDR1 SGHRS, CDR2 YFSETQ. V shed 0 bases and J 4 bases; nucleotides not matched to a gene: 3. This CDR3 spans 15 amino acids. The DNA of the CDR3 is TGCGCCAGCAGCTTGGAGTCTAGCGGGTACAATGAGCAGTTCTTC. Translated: CASSLESSGYNEQFF.

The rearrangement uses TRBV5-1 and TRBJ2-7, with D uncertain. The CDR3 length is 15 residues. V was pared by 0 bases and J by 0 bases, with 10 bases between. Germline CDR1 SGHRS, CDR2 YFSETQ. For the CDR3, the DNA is TGCGCCAGCAGCTTGGGGCAGCTTACCTCCTACGAGCAGTACTTC. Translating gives CASSLGQLTSYEQYF.

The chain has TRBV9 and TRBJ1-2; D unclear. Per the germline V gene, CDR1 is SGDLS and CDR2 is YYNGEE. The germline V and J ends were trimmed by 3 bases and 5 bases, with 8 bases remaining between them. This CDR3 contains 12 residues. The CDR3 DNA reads TGTGCCAGCAGCGCGGACGGTTATGGCTACACCTTC. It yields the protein CASSADGYGYTF. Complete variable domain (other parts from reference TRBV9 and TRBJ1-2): DSGVTQTPKHLITATGQRVTLRCSPRSGDLSVYWYQQSLDQGLQFLIQYYNGEERAKGNILERFSAQQFPDLHSELNLSSLELGDSALYFCASSADGYGYTFGSGTRLTVV.

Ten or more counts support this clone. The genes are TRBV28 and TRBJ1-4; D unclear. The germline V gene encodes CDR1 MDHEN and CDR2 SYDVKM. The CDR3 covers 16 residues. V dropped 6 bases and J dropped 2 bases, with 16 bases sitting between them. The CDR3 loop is CASSLMGGGTNEKLFF. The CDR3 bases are TGTGCCAGCAGCCTTATGGGAGGTGGTACTAATGAAAAACTGTTTTTT.

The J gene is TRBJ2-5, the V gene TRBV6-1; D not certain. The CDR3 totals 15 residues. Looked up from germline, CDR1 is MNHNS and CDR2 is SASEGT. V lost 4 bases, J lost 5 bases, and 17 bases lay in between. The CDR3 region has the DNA TGTGCCAGCAGTGTCAGTGGGGATCGTTGGGAGACCCAGTACTTC. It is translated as CASSVSGDRWETQYF.

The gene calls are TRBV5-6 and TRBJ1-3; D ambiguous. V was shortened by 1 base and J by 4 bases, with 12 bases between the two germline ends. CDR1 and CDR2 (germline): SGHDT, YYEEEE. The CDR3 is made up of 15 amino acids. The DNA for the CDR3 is TGTGCCAGCAGCTTGTGGTTGGCGGGAGGAAACACCATATATTTT. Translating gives CASSLWLAGGNTIYF.

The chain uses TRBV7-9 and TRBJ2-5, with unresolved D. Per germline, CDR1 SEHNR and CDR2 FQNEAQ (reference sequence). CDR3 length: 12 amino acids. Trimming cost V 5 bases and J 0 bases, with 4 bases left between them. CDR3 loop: CASSPYQETQYF. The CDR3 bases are TGTGCCAGCAGCCCGTACCAAGAGACCCAGTACTTC.

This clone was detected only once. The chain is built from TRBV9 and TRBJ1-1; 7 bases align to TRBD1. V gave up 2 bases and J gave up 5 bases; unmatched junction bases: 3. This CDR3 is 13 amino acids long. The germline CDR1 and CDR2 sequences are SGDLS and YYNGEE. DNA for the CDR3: TGTGCCAGCAGCGTGGGCAGGGGGACTGAAGCTTTCTTT. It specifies CASSVGRGTEAFF.

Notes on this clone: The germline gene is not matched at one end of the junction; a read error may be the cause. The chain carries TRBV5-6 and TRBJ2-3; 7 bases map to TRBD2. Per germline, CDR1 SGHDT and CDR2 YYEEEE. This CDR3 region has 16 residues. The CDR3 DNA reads TGTGCCAGCAACTTGGGAGGGCCGCAGTACACAGATACGCAGTATTTT. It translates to CASNLGGPQYTDTQYF. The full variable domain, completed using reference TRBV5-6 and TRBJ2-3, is DAGVTQSPTHLIKTRGQQVTLRCSPKSGHDTVSWYQQALGQGPQFIFQYYEEEERQRGNFPDRFSGHQFPNYSSELNVNALLLGDSALYLCASNLGGPQYTDTQYFGPGTRLTVL.

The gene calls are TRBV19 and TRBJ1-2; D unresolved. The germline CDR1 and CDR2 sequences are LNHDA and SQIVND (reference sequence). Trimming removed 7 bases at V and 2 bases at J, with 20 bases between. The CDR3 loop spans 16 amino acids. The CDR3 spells CASKEARAGLNYGYTF. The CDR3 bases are TGTGCCAGTAAGGAGGCCCGCGCAGGACTCAACTATGGCTACACCTTC.